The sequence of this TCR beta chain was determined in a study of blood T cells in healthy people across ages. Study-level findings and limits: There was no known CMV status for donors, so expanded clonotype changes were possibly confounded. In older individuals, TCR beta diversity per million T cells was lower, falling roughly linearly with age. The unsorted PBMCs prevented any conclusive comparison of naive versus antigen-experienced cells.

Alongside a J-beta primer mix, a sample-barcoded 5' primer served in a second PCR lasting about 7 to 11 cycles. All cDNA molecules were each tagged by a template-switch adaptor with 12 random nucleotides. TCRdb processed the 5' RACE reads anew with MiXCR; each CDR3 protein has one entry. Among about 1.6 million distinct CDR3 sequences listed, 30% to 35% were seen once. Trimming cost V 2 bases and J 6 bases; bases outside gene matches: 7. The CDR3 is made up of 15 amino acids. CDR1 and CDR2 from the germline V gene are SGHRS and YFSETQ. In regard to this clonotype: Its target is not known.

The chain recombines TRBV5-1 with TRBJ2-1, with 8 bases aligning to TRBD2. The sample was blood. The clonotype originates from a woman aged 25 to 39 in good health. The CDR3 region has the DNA TGCGCCAGCAGCTTCCGGGAGGGGTTGGGCAATGAGCAGTTCTTC. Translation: CASSFREGLGNEQFF.